This T cell receptor (beta chain) originates from a study of PD-1 blockade in classical Hodgkin lymphoma. Study-wide results and limits: What drove the repertoire differences, possibly disease activity or prior therapy, has not been defined. Newly diagnosed patients were said to have less baseline TCR diversity than healthy donors did.

Worth noting for this clone: Its cognate antigen is unknown.

Method: immunoSEQ multiplex PCR; TCRdb's copy keeps in-frame clones and lacks some. The sample records 9,000 to 10,000 clones, about 91% being singletons. The CDR3 sequence is 13 residues long. V was pared by 4 bases and J by 5 bases, with 12 bases between. Germline CDR1 is MGHDK and CDR2 is SYGVNS. Indicated time point: newly diagnosed, previously untreated cHL patient sample. The authors enriched CD8+ T cells from thawed PBMCs via magnetic negative selection. Untreated, newly diagnosed classical Hodgkin lymphoma PBMCs served for comparison. The chain combines TRBV25-1 with TRBJ2-7, with D maybe TRBD1 (5 bases). Sequencing was performed on CD8+ T cells from blood. The receptor was isolated from a human donor with classical Hodgkin lymphoma. CDR3 residues: CASSGRGHNEQYF. CDR3 in DNA: TGTGCCAGCAGTGGTAGGGGTCACAACGAGCAGTACTTC.